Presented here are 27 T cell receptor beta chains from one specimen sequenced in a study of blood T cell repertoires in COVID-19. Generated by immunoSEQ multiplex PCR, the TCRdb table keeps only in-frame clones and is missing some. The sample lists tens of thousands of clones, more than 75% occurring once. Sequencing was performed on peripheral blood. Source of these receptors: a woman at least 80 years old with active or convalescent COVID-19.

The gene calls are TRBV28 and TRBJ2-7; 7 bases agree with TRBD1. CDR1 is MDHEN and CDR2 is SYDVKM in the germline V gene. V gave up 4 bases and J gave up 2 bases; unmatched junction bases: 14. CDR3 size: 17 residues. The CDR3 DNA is TGTGCCAGCAGTTCGCAAGAAAGGTCGCAGGGGGCCTACGAGCAGTACTTC. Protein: CASSSQERSQGAYEQYF. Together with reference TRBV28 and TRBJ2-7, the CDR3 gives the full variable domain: DVKVTQSSRYLVKRTGEKVFLECVQDMDHENMFWYRQDPGLGLRLIYFSYDVKMKEKGDIPEGYSVSREKKERFSLILESASTNQTSMYLCASSSQERSQGAYEQYFGPGTRLTVT.

As DNA, the CDR3 is TGTGCCAGCAGTCTACTCGGGGGGGAGTCCTACGAGCAGTACTTC. Its protein is CASSLLGGESYEQYF. The chain links TRBV27 to TRBJ2-7; the match to TRBD2 covers 8 bases. Unmatched junction bases numbered 7, after V lost 5 bases and J lost 1 base. The length of the CDR3 is 15 residues. Germline-derived CDR1 and CDR2 are MNHEY and SMNVEV (reference sequence).

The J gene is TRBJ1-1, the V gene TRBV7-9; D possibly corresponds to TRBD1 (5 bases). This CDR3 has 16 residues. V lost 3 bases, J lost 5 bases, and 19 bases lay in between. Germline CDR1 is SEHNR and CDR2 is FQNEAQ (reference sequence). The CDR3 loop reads CASSLGGGVGGTEAFF. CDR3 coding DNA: TGTGCCAGCAGCTTGGGCGGAGGGGTCGGGGGGACTGAAGCTTTCTTT.

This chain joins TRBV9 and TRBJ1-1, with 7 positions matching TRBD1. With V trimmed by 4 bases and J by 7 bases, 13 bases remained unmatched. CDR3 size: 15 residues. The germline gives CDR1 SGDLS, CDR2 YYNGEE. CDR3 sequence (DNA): TGTGCCAGCAGCCCTCGGACAGGTGGAAACGTTGAAGCTTTCTTT. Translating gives CASSPRTGGNVEAFF.

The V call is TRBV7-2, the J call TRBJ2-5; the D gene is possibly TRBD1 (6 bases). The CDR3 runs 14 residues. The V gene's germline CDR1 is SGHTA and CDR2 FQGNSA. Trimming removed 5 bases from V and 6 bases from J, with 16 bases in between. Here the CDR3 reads CASSQQGGGQTQYF. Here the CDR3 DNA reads TGTGCCAGCAGCCAACAGGGTGGTGGGCAGACCCAGTACTTC.

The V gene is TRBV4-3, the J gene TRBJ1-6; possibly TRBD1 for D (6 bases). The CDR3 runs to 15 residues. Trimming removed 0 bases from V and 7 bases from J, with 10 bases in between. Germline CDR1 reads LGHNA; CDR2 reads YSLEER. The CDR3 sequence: CASSQEWTANSPLHF. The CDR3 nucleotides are TGCGCCAGCAGCCAAGAGTGGACAGCAAATTCACCCCTCCACTTT.

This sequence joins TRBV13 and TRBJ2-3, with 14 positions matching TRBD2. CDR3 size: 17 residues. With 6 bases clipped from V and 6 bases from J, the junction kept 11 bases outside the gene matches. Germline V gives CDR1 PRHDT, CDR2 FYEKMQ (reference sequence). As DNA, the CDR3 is TGTGCCAGCAGTCCACCAAGACTAGCGGGGGGGCTTGATACGCAGTATTTT. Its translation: CASSPPRLAGGLDTQYF.

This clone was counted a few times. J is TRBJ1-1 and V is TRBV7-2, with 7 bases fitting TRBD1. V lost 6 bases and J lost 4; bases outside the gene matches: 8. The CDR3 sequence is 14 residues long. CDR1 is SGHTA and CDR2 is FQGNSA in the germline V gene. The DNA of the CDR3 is TGTGCCAGCAGATCGACAGGGCGAATCACTGAAGCTTTCTTT. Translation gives CASRSTGRITEAFF.

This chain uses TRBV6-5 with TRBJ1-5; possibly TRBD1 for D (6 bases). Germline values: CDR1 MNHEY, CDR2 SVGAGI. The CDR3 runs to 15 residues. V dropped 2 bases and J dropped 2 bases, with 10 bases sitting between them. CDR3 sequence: CASSYQGFGNQPQHF. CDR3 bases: TGTGCCAGCAGTTACCAGGGGTTCGGCAATCAGCCCCAGCATTTT.

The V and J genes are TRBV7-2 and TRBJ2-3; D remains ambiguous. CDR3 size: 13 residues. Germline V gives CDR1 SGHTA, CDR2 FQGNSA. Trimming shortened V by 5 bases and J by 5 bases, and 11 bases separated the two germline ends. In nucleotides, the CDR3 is TGTGCCAGCAGCCTCTCGTCGGGAGATACGCAGTATTTT. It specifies CASSLSSGDTQYF.

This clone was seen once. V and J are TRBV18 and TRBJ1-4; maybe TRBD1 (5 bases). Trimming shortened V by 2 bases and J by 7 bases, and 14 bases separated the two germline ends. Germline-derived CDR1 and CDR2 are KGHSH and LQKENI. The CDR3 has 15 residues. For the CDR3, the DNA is TGTGCCAGCTCACCAGGGCCGTCGGGGGGTGAAAAACTGTTTTTT. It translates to CASSPGPSGGEKLFF.

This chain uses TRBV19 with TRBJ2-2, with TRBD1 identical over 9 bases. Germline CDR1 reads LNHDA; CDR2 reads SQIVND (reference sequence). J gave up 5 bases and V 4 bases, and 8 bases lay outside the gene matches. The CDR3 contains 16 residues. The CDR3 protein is CASSTSDRGETGELFF. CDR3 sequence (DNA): TGTGCCAGTAGTACCTCGGACAGGGGCGAGACCGGGGAGCTGTTTTTT. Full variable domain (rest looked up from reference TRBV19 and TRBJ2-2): DGGITQSPKYLFRKEGQNVTLSCEQNLNHDAMYWYRQDPGQGLRLIYYSQIVNDFQKGDIAEGYSVSREKKESFPLTVTSAQKNPTAFYLCASSTSDRGETGELFFGEGSRLTVL.

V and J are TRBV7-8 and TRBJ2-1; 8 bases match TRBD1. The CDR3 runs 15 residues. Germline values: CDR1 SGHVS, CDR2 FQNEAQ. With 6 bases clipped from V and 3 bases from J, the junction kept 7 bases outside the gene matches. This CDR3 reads CASRLTGVRYNEQFF. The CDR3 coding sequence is TGTGCCAGCAGATTGACAGGGGTCCGCTACAATGAGCAGTTCTTC. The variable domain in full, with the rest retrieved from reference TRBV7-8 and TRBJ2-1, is GAGVSQSPRYKVAKRGQDVALRCDPISGHVSLFWYQQALGQGPEFLTYFQNEAQLDKSGLPSDRFFAERPEGSVSTLKIQRTQQEDSAVYLCASRLTGVRYNEQFFGPGTRLTVL.

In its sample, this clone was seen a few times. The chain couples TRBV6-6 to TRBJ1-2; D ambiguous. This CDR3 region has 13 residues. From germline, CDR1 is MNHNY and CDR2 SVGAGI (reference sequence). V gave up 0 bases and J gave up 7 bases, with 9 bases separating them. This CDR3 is CASSYSVRVGYTF. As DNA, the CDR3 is TGTGCCAGCAGTTACTCGGTACGGGTTGGCTACACCTTC.

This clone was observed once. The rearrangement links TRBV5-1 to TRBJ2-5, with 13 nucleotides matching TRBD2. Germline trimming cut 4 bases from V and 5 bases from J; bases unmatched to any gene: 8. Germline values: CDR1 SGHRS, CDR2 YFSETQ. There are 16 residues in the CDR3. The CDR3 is CASSTGTSGAPETQYF. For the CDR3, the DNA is TGCGCCAGCAGCACGGGGACTAGCGGGGCCCCGGAGACCCAGTACTTC.

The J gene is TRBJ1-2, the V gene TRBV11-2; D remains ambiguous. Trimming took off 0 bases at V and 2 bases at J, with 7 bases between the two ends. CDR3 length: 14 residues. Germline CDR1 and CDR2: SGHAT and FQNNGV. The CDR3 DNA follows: TGTGCCAGCAGCTTAGACAGGCTGAACTATGGCTACACCTTC. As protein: CASSLDRLNYGYTF.

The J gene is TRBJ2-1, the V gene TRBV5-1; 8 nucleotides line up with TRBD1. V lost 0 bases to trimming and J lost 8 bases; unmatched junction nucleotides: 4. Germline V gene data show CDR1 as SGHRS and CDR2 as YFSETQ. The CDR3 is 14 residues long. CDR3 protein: CASSLDRGMDEQFF. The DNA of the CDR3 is TGCGCCAGCAGCTTGGACAGGGGGATGGATGAGCAGTTCTTC. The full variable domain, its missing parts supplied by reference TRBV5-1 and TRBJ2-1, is KAGVTQTPRYLIKTRGQQVTLSCSPISGHRSVSWYQQTPGQGLQFLFEYFSETQRNKGNFPGRFSGRQFSNSRSEMNVSTLELGDSALYLCASSLDRGMDEQFFGPGTRLTVL.

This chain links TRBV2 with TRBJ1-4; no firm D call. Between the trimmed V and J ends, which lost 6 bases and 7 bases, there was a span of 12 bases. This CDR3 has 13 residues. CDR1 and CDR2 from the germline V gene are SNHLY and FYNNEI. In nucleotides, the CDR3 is TGTGCCAGCAGAGGAAAGCGGGTTGAAAAACTGTTTTTT. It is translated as CASRGKRVEKLFF.

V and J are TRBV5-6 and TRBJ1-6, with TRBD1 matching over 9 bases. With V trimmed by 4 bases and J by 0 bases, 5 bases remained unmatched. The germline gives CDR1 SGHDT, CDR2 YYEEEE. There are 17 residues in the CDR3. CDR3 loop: CASSLGQGSSYNSPLHF. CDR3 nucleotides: TGTGCCAGCAGCCTAGGACAGGGGAGCTCCTATAATTCACCCCTCCACTTT.

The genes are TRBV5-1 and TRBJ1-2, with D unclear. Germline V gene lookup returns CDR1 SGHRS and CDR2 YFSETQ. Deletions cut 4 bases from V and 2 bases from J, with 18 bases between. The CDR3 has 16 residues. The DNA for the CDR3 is TGCGCCAGCAGCCCCCGTGTGGGCAGCCCCAACTATGGCTACACCTTC. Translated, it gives CASSPRVGSPNYGYTF. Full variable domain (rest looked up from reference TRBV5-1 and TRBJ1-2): KAGVTQTPRYLIKTRGQQVTLSCSPISGHRSVSWYQQTPGQGLQFLFEYFSETQRNKGNFPGRFSGRQFSNSRSEMNVSTLELGDSALYLCASSPRVGSPNYGYTFGSGTRLTVV.

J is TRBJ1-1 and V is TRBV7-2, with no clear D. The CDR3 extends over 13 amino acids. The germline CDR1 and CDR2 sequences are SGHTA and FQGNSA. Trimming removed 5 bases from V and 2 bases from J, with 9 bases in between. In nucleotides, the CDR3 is TGTGCCAGCAGCCCACGGTATAACACTGAAGCTTTCTTT. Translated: CASSPRYNTEAFF. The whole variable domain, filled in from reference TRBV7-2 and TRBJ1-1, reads GAGVSQSPSNKVTEKGKDVELRCDPISGHTALYWYRQSLGQGLEFLIYFQGNSAPDKSGLPSDRFSAERTGGSVSTLTIQRTQQEDSAVYLCASSPRYNTEAFFGQGTRLTVV.

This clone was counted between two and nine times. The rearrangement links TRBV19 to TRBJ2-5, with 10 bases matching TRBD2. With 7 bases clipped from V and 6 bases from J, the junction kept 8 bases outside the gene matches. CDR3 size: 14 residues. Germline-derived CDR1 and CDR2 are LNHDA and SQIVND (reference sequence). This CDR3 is CASTPRTSGQTQYF. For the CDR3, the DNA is TGTGCCAGTACCCCAAGGACTAGCGGCCAGACCCAGTACTTC.

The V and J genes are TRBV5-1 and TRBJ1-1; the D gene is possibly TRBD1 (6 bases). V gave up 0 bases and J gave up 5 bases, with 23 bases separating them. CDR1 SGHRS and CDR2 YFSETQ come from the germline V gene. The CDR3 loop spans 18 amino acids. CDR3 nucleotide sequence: TGCGCCAGCAGCTTGGAGGCGCGGCAGGGATTGAGGGGGACTGAAGCTTTCTTT. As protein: CASSLEARQGLRGTEAFF. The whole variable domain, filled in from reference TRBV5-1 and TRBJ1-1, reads KAGVTQTPRYLIKTRGQQVTLSCSPISGHRSVSWYQQTPGQGLQFLFEYFSETQRNKGNFPGRFSGRQFSNSRSEMNVSTLELGDSALYLCASSLEARQGLRGTEAFFGQGTRLTVV.

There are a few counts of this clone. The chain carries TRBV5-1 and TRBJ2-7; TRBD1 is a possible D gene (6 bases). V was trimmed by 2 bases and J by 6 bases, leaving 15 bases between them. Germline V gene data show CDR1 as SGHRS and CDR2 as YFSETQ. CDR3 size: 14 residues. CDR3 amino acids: CASSFGYRVSEQYF. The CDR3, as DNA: TGCGCCAGCAGCTTTGGGTACAGGGTCAGCGAGCAGTACTTC.

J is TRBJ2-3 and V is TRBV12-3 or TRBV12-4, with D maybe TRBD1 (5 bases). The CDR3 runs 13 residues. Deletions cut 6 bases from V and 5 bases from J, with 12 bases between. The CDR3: CASSVRARDTQYF. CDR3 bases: TGTGCCAGCAGCGTCAGGGCTAGAGATACGCAGTATTTT.

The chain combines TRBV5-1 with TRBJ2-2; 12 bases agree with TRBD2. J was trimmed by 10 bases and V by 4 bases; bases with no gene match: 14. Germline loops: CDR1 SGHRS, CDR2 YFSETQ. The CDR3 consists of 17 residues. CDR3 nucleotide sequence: TGCGCCAGCAGCCAAACGACTAGCGGGGGTATAAGTGTGGAGCTGTTTTTT. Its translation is CASSQTTSGGISVELFF.

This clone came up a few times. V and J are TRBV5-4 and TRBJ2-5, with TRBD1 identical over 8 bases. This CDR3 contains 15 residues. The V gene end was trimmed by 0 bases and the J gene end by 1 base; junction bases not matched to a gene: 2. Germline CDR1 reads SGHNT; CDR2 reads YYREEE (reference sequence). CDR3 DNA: TGTGCCAGCAGCTTGGTGGGACAGGTCCAAGAGACCCAGTACTTC. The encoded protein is CASSLVGQVQETQYF.